A single sample gave rise to the 13 T cell receptor beta chains below, sequenced in a study of blood T cells in healthy people across ages. A second 7 to 11 cycle PCR used barcoded and J-beta primers. One entry per CDR3 protein, called by TCRdb with MiXCR from the 5' RACE reads. The profile shows some 640,000 distinct CDR3 sequences, approximately 30% of them singletons. The sequenced sample was blood. The receptors stem from a woman aged 80 or over in good health.

This clonotype occurred many times. This chain uses TRBV20-1 with TRBJ2-7; D is ambiguous. Looked up from germline, CDR1 is DFQATT and CDR2 is SNEGSKA (reference sequence). V dropped 6 bases and J dropped 0 bases, with 18 bases sitting between them. This CDR3 comprises 15 residues. CDR3 DNA: TGCAGTGCCCCAGGCGCAGGTGGTCTCTCCTACGAGCAGTACTTC. It specifies CSAPGAGGLSYEQYF.

This clonotype was seen repeatedly, ten times or more. The V and J genes are TRBV6-5 and TRBJ2-7, with D perhaps given as TRBD1 or TRBD2 (5 bases each). Germline CDR1 MNHEY, CDR2 SVGAGI. The germline V and J ends were trimmed by 7 bases and 2 bases, with 18 bases remaining between them. The CDR3 has 15 amino acids. CDR3 in amino acids: CASTRGGDAPYEQYF. The CDR3 DNA reads TGTGCCAGCACCCGGGGCGGCGACGCACCCTACGAGCAGTACTTC.

This clonotype has more than one count but fewer than ten. J is TRBJ1-4 and V is TRBV7-9; perhaps TRBD1 as D (5 bases). Germline V gene data show CDR1 as SEHNR and CDR2 as FQNEAQ (reference sequence). This CDR3 contains 16 residues. Trimming took 4 bases from V and 5 from J, leaving 17 bases between them. The CDR3 DNA reads TGTGCCAGCAGCTCCAGAGCCGGGACGGAGAATGAAAAACTGTTTTTT. Protein: CASSSRAGTENEKLFF. The entire variable domain, with the rest obtained from reference TRBV7-9 and TRBJ1-4, is as follows: DTGVSQNPRHKITKRGQNVTFRCDPISEHNRLYWYRQTLGQGPEFLTYFQNEAQLEKSRLLSDRFSAERPKGSFSTLEIQRTEQGDSAMYLCASSSRAGTENEKLFFGSGTQLSVL.

This clonotype was seen many times. V gene TRBV5-1 combines with J gene TRBJ2-1; 9 bases line up with TRBD2. The CDR3 is 15 amino acids. Germline trimming cut 6 bases from V and 7 bases from J; bases unmatched to any gene: 11. CDR1 and CDR2 (germline): SGHRS, YFSETQ. The CDR3 here is CASTLMAGGNNEQFF. Written as DNA, the CDR3 is TGCGCCAGCACCCTGATGGCGGGGGGGAATAATGAGCAGTTCTTC.

This clonotype has ten or more counts. A read error may explain this, as a much larger clone is one base away. The chain employs TRBV3-1 and TRBJ1-2, with no clear D. This CDR3 is built from 14 residues. CDR1 is LGHDT, CDR2 YNNKEL, per germline (reference sequence). V was pared by 0 bases and J by 4 bases, with 9 bases between. CDR3 sequence reads: CASSQDALRYGYTF. The CDR3 coding sequence is TGTGCCAGCAGCCAAGATGCGTTACGCTATGGCTACACCTTC.

The J gene is TRBJ2-7, the V gene TRBV27; D perhaps matches TRBD1 (6 bases). Germline CDR1 is MNHEY and CDR2 is SMNVEV (reference sequence). This CDR3 region has 14 residues. Trimming left V 2 bases short and J 1 base short, with 9 bases between. The CDR3 is CASSLKGQSYEQYF. The CDR3 bases are TGTGCCAGCAGTTTAAAGGGACAATCCTACGAGCAGTACTTC.

This clonotype was recorded many times. V is TRBV6-5 and J is TRBJ2-7; the match to TRBD2 covers 7 bases. J lost 3 bases, V lost 0 bases, and 11 bases had no gene match. Germline V CDR1 and CDR2: MNHEY, SVGAGI. The CDR3 length is 17 residues. CDR3 in amino acids: CASSYSIGGSSGYEQYF. In nucleotides, the CDR3 is TGTGCCAGCAGTTACTCGATTGGGGGATCTAGCGGCTACGAGCAGTACTTC.

The chain couples TRBV28 to TRBJ2-3; D ambiguous. Germline V gene lookup returns CDR1 MDHEN and CDR2 SYDVKM. V dropped 6 bases and J dropped 6 bases, with 4 bases sitting between them. This CDR3 comprises 10 residues. CDR3 nucleotides: TGTGCCAGCAGCTATGATACGCAGTATTTT. Translated, it gives CASSYDTQYF. The complete variable domain, with remaining parts taken from reference TRBV28 and TRBJ2-3, reads DVKVTQSSRYLVKRTGEKVFLECVQDMDHENMFWYRQDPGLGLRLIYFSYDVKMKEKGDIPEGYSVSREKKERFSLILESASTNQTSMYLCASSYDTQYFGPGTRLTVL.

This clonotype was recorded many times. V gene TRBV18 combines with J gene TRBJ2-7; 7 bases match TRBD1. The V segment lost 3 bases and the J segment 5 bases; nucleotides outside the gene matches: 4. The germline gives CDR1 KGHSH, CDR2 LQKENI. The CDR3 extends over 13 amino acids. The CDR3: CASSPGQVDEQYF. The CDR3 DNA reads TGTGCCAGCTCACCCGGACAGGTTGACGAGCAGTACTTC. Combining the CDR3 with reference TRBV18 and TRBJ2-7 gives the whole variable domain NAGVMQNPRHLVRRRGQEARLRCSPMKGHSHVYWYRQLPEEGLKFMVYLQKENIIDESGMPKERFSAEFPKEGPSILRIQQVVRGDSAAYFCASSPGQVDEQYFGPGTRLTVT.

The chain employs TRBV25-1 and TRBJ1-1, with 9 bases lining up with TRBD1. Per germline, CDR1 MGHDK and CDR2 SYGVNS. The CDR3 is 11 amino acids. Trimming removed 5 bases from V and 8 bases from J; junction bases left unmatched: 0. The CDR3 reads CASSTGGEAFF. Here the CDR3 DNA reads TGTGCCAGCAGTACAGGGGGCGAAGCTTTCTTT.

The genes are TRBV20-1 and TRBJ2-1, with TRBD2 identical over 7 bases. Trimming at V came to 3 bases and at J to 0 bases, leaving 20 bases not matched to a gene. The CDR3 loop spans 20 amino acids. The germline V gene encodes CDR1 DFQATT and CDR2 SNEGSKA (reference sequence). CDR3 DNA sequence: TGCAGTGCTAGTTCGCTAGGACTAGTCGGTCTTGCGTCCTCCTACAATGAGCAGTTCTTC. It specifies CSASSLGLVGLASSYNEQFF.

The chain couples TRBV28 to TRBJ2-7; TRBD1 matches at 10 bases. This CDR3 spans 16 amino acids. Germline V gene sequence: CDR1 MDHEN, CDR2 SYDVKM. The J segment lost 12 bases and the V segment lost 5 bases, leaving 19 bases of the junction unmatched. The CDR3 here is CASSPLPGTGALTGYF. CDR3 DNA sequence: TGTGCCAGCAGTCCGTTACCCGGGACAGGGGCCCTCACGGGGTACTTC.

This chain joins TRBV5-6 and TRBJ1-6, with D possibly TRBD1 on 6 matching bases. CDR3 length: 17 residues. Trimming pared 2 bases from V and 0 bases from J, leaving 12 bases between. Looked up from germline, CDR1 is SGHDT and CDR2 is YYEEEE. The CDR3 DNA reads as TGTGCCAGCAGCTTCCGTCAGGGGAGCTCCTATAATTCACCCCTCCACTTT. As protein: CASSFRQGSSYNSPLHF.